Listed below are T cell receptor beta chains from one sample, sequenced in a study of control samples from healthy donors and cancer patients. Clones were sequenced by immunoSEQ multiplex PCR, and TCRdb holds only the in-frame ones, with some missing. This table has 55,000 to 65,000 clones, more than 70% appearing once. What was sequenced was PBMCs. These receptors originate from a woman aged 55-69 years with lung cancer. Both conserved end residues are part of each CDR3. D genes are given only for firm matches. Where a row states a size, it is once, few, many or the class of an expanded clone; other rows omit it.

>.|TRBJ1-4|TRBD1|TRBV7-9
TGTGCCAGCAGCCCCCCGACAGGGGGCGGTAATGAAAAACTGTTTTTT
CASSPPTGGGNEKLFF
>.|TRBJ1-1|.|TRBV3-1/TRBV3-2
TGTGCCAGCAGCCAAGGGGGCCCCCTGGTAGGTGAAGCTTTCTTT
CASSQGGPLVGEAFF
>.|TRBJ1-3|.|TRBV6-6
TGTGCCAGCAGTTCGCTTCGTTGGGACACCATATATTTT
CASSSLRWDTIYF
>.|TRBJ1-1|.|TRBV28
TGTGCCAGCACTATATCAGGGTTGCGAACTGAAGCTTTCTTT
CASTISGLRTEAFF
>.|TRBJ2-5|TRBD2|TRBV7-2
TGTGCCAGCAGCTTTAGGGCGGGAGTATGGGAGACCCAGTACTTC
CASSFRAGVWETQYF
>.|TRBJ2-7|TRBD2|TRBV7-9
TGTGCCAGCAGCTATGCTAGCGGGGCACCCTACGAGCAGTACTTC
CASSYASGAPYEQYF
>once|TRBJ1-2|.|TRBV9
TGTGCCAGCAGCGACGGCGGGGGCTATGGCTACACCTTC
CASSDGGGYGYTF
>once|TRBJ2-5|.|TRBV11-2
TGTGCCAGCAGCTTTAGCGGAGAAGAGACCCAGTACTTC
CASSFSGEETQYF
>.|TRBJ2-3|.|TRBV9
TGTGCCAGCAGCGTAGCAAGTCACGCGTTAACAGATACGCAGTATTTT
CASSVASHALTDTQYF
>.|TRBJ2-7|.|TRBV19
TGTGCCAGTAGTCTTGACGGAACCTACGAGCAGTACTTC
CASSLDGTYEQYF
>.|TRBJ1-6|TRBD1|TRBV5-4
TGTGCCAGCAGCGGGACAGGCGCCGGGTCCCCCCTCCACTTT
CASSGTGAGSPLHF
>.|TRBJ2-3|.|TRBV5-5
TGTGCCAGCAGCTTTCGGGACAACACAGATACGCAGTATTTT
CASSFRDNTDTQYF
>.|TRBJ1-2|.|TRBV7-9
TGTGCCAGCAGCCGCGACAGAGATGGCTACACCTTC
CASSRDRDGYTF
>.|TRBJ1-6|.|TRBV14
TGTGCCAGCAGCCAAGTCGGGATGAGCTCCTATAATTCACCCCTCCACTTT
CASSQVGMSSYNSPLHF
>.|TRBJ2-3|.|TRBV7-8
TGTGCCAGCAGCTCCTTAGGGGGCACAGATACGCAGTATTTT
CASSSLGGTDTQYF
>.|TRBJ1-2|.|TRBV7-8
TGTGCCAGCAGCCGAAGGGACACGGCCTATGGCTACACCTTC
CASSRRDTAYGYTF
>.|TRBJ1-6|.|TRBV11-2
TGTGCCAGCACCGGACACATCGAGGGGTCACCCCTCCACTTT
CASTGHIEGSPLHF
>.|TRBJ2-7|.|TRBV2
TGTGCCAGCAATGAAGGGCCCAAGGAGCAGTACTTC
CASNEGPKEQYF
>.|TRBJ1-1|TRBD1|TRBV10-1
TGCGCCAGCAGTGAGTCCCTAAGGACAGGGGCTGAAGCTTTCTTT
CASSESLRTGAEAFF
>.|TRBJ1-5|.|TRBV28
TGTGCCAGCACCCCGCTTCGGGGGAGTCAGCCCCAGCATTTT
CASTPLRGSQPQHF
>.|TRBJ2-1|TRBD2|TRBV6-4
TGTGCCAGCAGTGGGACTAGCGGGAGGGGAGAGCAGTTCTTC
CASSGTSGRGEQFF
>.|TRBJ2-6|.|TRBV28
TGTGCCAGCAGCAACACAGGGCACTCTGGGGCCAACGTCCTGACTTTC
CASSNTGHSGANVLTF
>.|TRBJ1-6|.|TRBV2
TGTGCCAGCAGTGAAACGGACAGTTTCAATTCACCCCTCCACTTT
CASSETDSFNSPLHF
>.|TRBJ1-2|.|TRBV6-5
TGTGCCAGCAGTAAACCGGGAGCTAACTATGGCTACACCTTC
CASSKPGANYGYTF
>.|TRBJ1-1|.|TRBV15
TGTGCCACCAGCAGAGCGTCGAACACTGAAGCTTTCTTT
CATSRASNTEAFF
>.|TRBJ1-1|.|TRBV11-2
TGTGCCAGCAGCTTAAACCCAGGGGACACTGAAGCTTTCTTT
CASSLNPGDTEAFF
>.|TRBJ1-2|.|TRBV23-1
TGCGCCAGCAGTCAATCGGCAGGAGGGGGTAAGGGCTACACCTTC
CASSQSAGGGKGYTF
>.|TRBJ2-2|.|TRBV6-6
TGTGCCAGCAGTTCCTCGGGCACCGGGGAGCTGTTTTTT
CASSSSGTGELFF
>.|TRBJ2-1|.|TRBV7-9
TGTGCCAGCACCTCAAGGGGGGGGGCCAACTACAATGAGCAGTTCTTC
CASTSRGGANYNEQFF
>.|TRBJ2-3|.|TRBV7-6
TGTGCCAGCAGCGACATAGATACGCAGTATTTT
CASSDIDTQYF
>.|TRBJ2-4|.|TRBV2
TGTGCCAGCAGTGCCAGGGAGCATCTTCAGTACTTC
CASSAREHLQYF
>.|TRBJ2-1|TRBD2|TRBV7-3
TGTGCCAGCAGCCCCGGGAGGGGTGCCTACAATGAGCAGTTCTTC
CASSPGRGAYNEQFF
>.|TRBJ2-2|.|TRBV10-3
TGTGCCATCAGTACAGGGACGAGGAACACCGGGGAGCTGTTTTTT
CAISTGTRNTGELFF
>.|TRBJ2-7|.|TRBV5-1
TGCGCCAGCAGCCCCGACGGAGACTACGAGCAGTACTTC
CASSPDGDYEQYF
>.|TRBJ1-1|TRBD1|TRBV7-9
TGTGCCAGCAGCTTGCAGGGGGCGACTGAAGCTTTCTTT
CASSLQGATEAFF
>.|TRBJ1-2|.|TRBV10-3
TGTGCCATCAGTGAGTCGAGCCCGGGGCGAGGGGGCTACACCTTC
CAISESSPGRGGYTF
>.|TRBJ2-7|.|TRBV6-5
TGTGCCAGCAGTTACGGGCACTACTACGAGCAGTACTTC
CASSYGHYYEQYF
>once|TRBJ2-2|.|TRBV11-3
TGTGCCAGCAGCCGCTACGGGGCAGCGAGCACCGGGGAGCTGTTTTTT
CASSRYGAASTGELFF
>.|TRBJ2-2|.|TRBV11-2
TGTGCCAGCAGCTTAGTCTACTCAACCGGGGAGCTGTTTTTT
CASSLVYSTGELFF
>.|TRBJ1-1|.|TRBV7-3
TGTGCCAGCAGCTTAACTCGGGATGTGAACACTGAAGCTTTCTTT
CASSLTRDVNTEAFF
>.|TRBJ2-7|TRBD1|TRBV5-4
TGTGCCAGCAGCTTGAAGAGAGGGACAGGACGGACCTACGAGCAGTACTTC
CASSLKRGTGRTYEQYF
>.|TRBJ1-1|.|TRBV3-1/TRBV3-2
TGTGCCAGCAGCCCAAACTCGTGGTACACTGAAGCTTTCTTT
CASSPNSWYTEAFF
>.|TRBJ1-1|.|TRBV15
TGTGCCACCAGCCCAAATATGAACACTGAAGCTTTCTTT
CATSPNMNTEAFF
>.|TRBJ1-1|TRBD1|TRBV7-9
TGTGCCAGCACCCTGGGACAGACGAACACTGAAGCTTTCTTT
CASTLGQTNTEAFF
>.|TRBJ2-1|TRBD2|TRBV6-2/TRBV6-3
TGTGCCAGCAGTTACTCCCTAGCGGGGGGTAGAAGCTCCTACAATGAGCAGTTCTTC
CASSYSLAGGRSSYNEQFF
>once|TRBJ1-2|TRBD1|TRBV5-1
TGCGCCAGCAGCCTACAGGGGGCGGATGGCTACACCTTC
CASSLQGADGYTF
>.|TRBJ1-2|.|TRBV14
TGTGCCAGCAGCCAAGAAATAGGAGTAGACTATGGCTACACCTTC
CASSQEIGVDYGYTF
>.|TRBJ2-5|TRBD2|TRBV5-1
TGCGCCAGCAGCCCTACTAGCGGGAGTGTCGTTGAGACCCAGTACTTC
CASSPTSGSVVETQYF
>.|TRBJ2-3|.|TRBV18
TGTGCCAGCTCAAGAACAGACTCTAGCACAGATACGCAGTATTTT
CASSRTDSSTDTQYF
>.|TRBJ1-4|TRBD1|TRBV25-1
TGTGCCAGCAGTGAATCGACAGGGCCCGAAAAACTGTTTTTT
CASSESTGPEKLFF
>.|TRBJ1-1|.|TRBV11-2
TGTGCCAGCAGCTTAGATCGGGTAGGGAACTCTGAAGCTTTCTTT
CASSLDRVGNSEAFF
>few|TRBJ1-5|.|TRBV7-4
TGTGCCAGCAGCTTAGGGCCTCGGGGGACCCCGGGGGGGAGACCCCAGCATTTT
CASSLGPRGTPGGRPQHF
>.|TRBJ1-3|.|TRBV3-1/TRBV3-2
TGTGCCAGCAGCTTTACTCAGGGGTCCGGAAACACCATATATTTT
CASSFTQGSGNTIYF
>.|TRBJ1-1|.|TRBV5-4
TGTGCCAGCAGCTCCCCAGGGCCCGAGAACACTGAAGCTTTCTTT
CASSSPGPENTEAFF